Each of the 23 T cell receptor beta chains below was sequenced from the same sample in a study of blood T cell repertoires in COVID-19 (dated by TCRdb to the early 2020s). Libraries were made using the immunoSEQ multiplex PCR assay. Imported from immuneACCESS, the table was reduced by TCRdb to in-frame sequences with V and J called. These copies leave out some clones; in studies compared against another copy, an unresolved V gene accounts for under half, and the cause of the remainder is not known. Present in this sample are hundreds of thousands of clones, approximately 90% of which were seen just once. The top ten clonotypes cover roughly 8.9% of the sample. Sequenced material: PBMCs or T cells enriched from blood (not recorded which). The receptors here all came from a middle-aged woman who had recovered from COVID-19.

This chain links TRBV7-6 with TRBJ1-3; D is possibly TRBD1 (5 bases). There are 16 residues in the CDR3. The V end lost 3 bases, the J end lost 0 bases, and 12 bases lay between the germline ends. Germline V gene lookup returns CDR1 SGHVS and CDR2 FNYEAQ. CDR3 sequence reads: CASSLTARSSGNTIYF. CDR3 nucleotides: TGTGCCAGCAGCTTGACAGCTCGCAGCTCTGGAAACACCATATATTTT. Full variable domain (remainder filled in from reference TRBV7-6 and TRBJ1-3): GAGVSQSPRYKVTKRGQDVALRCDPISGHVSLYWYRQALGQGPEFLTYFNYEAQQDKSGLPNDRFSAERPEGSISTLTIQRTEQRDSAMYRCASSLTARSSGNTIYFGEGSWLTVV.

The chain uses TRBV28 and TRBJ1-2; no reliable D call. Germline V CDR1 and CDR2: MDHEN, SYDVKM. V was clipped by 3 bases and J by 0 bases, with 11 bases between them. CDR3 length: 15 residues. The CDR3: CASSFPGRANYGYTF. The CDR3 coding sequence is TGTGCCAGCAGTTTTCCGGGAAGGGCTAACTATGGCTACACCTTC.

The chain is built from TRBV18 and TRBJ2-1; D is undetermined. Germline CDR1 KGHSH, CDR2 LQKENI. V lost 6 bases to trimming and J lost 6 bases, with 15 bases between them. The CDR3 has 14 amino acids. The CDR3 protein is CASSREVVFNEQFF. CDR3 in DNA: TGTGCCAGCTCGCGAGAGGTAGTTTTCAATGAGCAGTTCTTC.

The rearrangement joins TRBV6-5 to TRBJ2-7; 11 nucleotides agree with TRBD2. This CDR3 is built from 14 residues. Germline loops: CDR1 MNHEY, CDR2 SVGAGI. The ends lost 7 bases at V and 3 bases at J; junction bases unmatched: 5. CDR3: CASKTSGGVYEQYF. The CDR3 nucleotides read TGTGCCAGCAAAACTAGCGGGGGAGTCTACGAGCAGTACTTC.

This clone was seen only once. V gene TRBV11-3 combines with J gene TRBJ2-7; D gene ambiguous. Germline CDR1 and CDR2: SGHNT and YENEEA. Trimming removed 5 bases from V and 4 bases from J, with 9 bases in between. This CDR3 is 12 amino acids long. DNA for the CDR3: TGTGCCAGCAGCCTCGGTGAATACGAGCAGTACTTC. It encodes CASSLGEYEQYF.

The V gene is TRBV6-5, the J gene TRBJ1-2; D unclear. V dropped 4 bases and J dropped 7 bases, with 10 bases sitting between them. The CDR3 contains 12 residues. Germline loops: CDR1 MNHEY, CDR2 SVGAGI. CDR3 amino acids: CASSSSAIGYTF. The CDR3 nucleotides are TGTGCCAGCAGTTCGAGTGCTATTGGCTACACCTTC.

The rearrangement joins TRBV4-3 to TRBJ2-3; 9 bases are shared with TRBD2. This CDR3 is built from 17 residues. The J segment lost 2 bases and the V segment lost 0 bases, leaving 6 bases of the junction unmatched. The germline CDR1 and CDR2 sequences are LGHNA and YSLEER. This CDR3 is CASSQDRASGITDTQYF. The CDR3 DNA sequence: TGCGCCAGCAGCCAAGATCGGGCTAGCGGGATCACAGATACGCAGTATTTT.

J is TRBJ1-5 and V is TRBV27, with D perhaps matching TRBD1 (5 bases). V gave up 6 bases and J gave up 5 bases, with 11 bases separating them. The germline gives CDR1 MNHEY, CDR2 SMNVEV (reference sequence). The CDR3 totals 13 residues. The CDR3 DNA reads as TGTGCCAGCAGCGCGGGGACTTATCAGCCCCAGCATTTT. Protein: CASSAGTYQPQHF.

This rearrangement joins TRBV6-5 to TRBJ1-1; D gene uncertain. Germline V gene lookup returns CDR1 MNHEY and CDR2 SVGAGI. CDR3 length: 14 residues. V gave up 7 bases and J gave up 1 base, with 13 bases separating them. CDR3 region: CASKEGSGNTEAFF. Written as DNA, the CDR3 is TGTGCCAGCAAGGAGGGATCGGGGAACACTGAAGCTTTCTTT.

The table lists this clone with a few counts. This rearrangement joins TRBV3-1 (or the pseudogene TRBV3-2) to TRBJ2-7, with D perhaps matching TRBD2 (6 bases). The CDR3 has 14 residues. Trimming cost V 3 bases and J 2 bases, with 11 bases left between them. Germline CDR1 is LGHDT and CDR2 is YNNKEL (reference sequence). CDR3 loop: CASSQTRGPYEQYF. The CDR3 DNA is TGTGCCAGCAGCCAGACTAGAGGTCCCTACGAGCAGTACTTC.

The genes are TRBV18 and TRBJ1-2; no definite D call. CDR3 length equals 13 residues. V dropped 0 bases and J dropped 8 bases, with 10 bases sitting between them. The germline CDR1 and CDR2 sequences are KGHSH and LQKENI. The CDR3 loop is CASSPPEGWGYTF. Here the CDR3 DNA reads TGTGCCAGCTCACCACCGGAGGGCTGGGGCTACACCTTC. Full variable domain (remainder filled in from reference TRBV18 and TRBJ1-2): NAGVMQNPRHLVRRRGQEARLRCSPMKGHSHVYWYRQLPEEGLKFMVYLQKENIIDESGMPKERFSAEFPKEGPSILRIQQVVRGDSAAYFCASSPPEGWGYTFGSGTRLTVV.

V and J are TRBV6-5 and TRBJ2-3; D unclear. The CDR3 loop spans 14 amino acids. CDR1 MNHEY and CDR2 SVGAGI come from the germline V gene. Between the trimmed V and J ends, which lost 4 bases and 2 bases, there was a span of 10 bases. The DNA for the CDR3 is TGTGCCAGCAGTTTGGGCCAGTCCACAGATACGCAGTATTTT. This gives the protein CASSLGQSTDTQYF.

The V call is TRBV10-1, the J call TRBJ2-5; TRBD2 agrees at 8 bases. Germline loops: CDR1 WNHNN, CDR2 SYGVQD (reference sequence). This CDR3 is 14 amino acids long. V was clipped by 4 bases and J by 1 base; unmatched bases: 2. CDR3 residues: CASSGGGTQETQYF. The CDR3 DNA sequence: TGCGCCAGCAGTGGCGGGGGGACCCAAGAGACCCAGTACTTC.

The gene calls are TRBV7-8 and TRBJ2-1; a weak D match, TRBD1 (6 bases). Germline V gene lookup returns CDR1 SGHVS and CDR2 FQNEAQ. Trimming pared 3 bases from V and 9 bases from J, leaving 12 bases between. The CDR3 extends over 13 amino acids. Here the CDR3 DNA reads TGTGCCAGCAGCTTGAACAGGGTGGCTGAGCAGTTCTTC. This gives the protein CASSLNRVAEQFF.

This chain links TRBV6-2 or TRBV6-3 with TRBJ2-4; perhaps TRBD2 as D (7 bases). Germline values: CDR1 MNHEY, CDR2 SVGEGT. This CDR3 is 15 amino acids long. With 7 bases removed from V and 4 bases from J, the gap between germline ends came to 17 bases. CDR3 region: CASTPGRDIKNIQYF. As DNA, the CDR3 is TGTGCCAGCACCCCTGGGAGGGACATAAAAAACATTCAGTACTTC.

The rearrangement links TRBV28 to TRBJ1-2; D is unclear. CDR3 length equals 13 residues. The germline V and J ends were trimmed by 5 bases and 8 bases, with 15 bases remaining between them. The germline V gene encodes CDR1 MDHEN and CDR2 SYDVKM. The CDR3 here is CASSPPLPEGYTF. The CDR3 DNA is TGTGCCAGCAGTCCCCCCCTTCCTGAGGGCTACACCTTC.

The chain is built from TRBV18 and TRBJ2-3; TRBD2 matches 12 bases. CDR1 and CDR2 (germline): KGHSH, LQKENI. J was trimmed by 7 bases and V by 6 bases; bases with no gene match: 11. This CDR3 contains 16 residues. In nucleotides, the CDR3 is TGTGCCAGCTCCCCCCCTAGCGGGGGGGCGGAGTATACGCAGTATTTT. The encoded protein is CASSPPSGGAEYTQYF.

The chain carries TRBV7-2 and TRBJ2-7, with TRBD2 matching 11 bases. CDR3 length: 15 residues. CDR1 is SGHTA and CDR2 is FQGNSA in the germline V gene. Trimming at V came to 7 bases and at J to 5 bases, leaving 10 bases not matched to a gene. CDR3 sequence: CASTFLLAGVNEQYF. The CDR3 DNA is TGTGCCAGCACCTTTTTACTAGCGGGAGTCAACGAGCAGTACTTC.

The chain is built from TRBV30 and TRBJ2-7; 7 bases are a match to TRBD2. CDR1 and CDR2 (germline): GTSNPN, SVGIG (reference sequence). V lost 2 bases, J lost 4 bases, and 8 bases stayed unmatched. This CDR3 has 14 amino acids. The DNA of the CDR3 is TGTGCCTGGAGTACGGGGAGGGCCATTTACGAGCAGTACTTC. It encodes CAWSTGRAIYEQYF.

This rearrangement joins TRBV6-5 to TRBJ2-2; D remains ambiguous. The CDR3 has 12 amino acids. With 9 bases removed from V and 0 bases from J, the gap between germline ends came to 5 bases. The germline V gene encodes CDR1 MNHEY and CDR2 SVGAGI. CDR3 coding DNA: TGTGCCAGTTCCGCGAACACCGGGGAGCTGTTTTTT. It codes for CASSANTGELFF.

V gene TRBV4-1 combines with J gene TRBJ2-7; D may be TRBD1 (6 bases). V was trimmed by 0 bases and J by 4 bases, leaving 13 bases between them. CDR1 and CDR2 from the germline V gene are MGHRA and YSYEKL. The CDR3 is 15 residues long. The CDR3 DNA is TGCGCCAGCAGCCAAGACGGGACATCATTATACGAGCAGTACTTC. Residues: CASSQDGTSLYEQYF.

Here the CDR3 DNA reads TGCGCCAGCAGCCAATTACAGGGGGCAACTAATGAAAAACTGTTTTTT. Residues: CASSQLQGATNEKLFF. V and J are TRBV4-1 and TRBJ1-4, with 8 nucleotides matching TRBD1. Germline CDR1 and CDR2: MGHRA and YSYEKL. The CDR3 contains 16 residues. V lost 2 bases, J lost 0 bases, and 2 bases stayed unmatched.

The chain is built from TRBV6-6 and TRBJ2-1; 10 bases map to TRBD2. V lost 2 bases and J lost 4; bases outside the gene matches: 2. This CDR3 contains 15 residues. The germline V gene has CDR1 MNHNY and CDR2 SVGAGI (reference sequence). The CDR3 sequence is CASSYTTSGYNEQFF. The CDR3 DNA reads TGTGCCAGCAGTTACACGACTAGCGGGTACAATGAGCAGTTCTTC.